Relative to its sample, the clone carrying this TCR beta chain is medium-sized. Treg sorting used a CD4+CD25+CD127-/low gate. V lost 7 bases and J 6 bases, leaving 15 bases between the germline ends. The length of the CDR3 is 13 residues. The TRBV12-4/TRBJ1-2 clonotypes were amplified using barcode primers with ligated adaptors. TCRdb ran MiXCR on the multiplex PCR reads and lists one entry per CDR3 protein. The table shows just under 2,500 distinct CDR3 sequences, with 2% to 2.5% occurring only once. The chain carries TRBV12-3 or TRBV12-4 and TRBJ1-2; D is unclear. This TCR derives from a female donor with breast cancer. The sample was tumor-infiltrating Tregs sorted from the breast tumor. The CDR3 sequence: CASIPVNLDGYTF. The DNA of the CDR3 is TGTGCCAGCATCCCCGTTAACCTCGATGGCTACACCTTC.